The 14 T cell receptor beta chains presented below share a single source sample, sequenced in a study of regulatory T cells in long-lasting Graves disease. Indicated time point: newly diagnosed GD, antithyroid drugs for less than 3 months. The authors made the TCR library using RNA they extracted from PBMCs. With iRepertoire HTBI primers and Arm-PCR of CDR3 regions, TCR beta libraries were built. TCRdb re-analysed the multiplex PCR reads in MiXCR, keeping a single row per CDR3 protein. This sample yields about 400,000 distinct CDR3 sequences, of which about 16% are seen a single time; 20% to 25% belongs to the top ten. These same data were also listed under a study on T cells in Graves' hyperthyroidism and ophthalmopathy.

The source material was peripheral blood mononuclear cells (PBMCs), sampled at new diagnosis, from a patient treated with antithyroid drugs. All receptors derive from a woman aged 18-29 years with Graves disease.

This clonotype showed up many times. The V gene is TRBV2, the J gene TRBJ2-7, with D possibly TRBD1 on 5 matching bases. CDR1 is SNHLY, CDR2 FYNNEI, per germline. The CDR3 has 15 amino acids. With 5 bases removed from V and 4 bases from J, the gap between germline ends came to 18 bases. CDR3 nucleotide sequence: TGTGCCAGCAGTTCCGACACGCCGACAGTTTACGAGCAGTACTTC. The encoded protein is CASSSDTPTVYEQYF.

This clonotype has more than one count but fewer than ten. The J gene is TRBJ2-5, the V gene TRBV9; D is uncertain. This CDR3 region has 14 residues. The V and J ends lost 4 bases and 7 bases respectively, with 17 bases between them. Germline loops: CDR1 SGDLS, CDR2 YYNGEE. As DNA, the CDR3 is TGTGCCAGCAGCCCCCGCGTTGACGGCGGGACCCAGTACTTC. Protein sequence: CASSPRVDGGTQYF.

This clonotype was found a few times. The CDR3 DNA follows: TGTGCCACCAGTGACCCGGGACAGGGATCCTACGAGCAGTACTTC. It specifies CATSDPGQGSYEQYF. The chain combines TRBV24-1 with TRBJ2-7, with 9 bases that match TRBD1. CDR1 KGHDR and CDR2 SFDVKD come from the germline V gene. This CDR3 comprises 15 residues. Trimming took 4 bases from V and 1 from J; bases not matched to a gene: 4.

Concerning this clonotype itself: This may stem from a read error, because a much larger clone lies one nucleotide away. V is TRBV24-1 and J is TRBJ2-5, with 12 bases lining up with TRBD2. The CDR3 covers 15 residues. Trimming cost V 7 bases and J 1 base; bases outside gene matches: 3. Germline CDR1 KGHDR, CDR2 SFDVKD. CDR3 sequence (DNA): TGTGCCACCAGCGCTAGCGGGGGGGCCCAAGAGACCCAGTACTTC. Encoded protein: CATSASGGAQETQYF.

This clonotype was counted at least ten times. The chain joins TRBV11-2 to TRBJ2-7; possible D gene TRBD1, 5 bases. V lost 9 bases to trimming and J lost 0 bases, with 12 bases between them. CDR3 length equals 13 residues. Germline CDR1 is SGHAT and CDR2 is FQNNGV. CDR3 sequence reads: CASSKGHSYEQYF. The CDR3 DNA sequence: TGTGCCAGTTCGAAGGGGCACTCCTACGAGCAGTACTTC.

This clonotype has ten or more counts. The genes are TRBV20-1 and TRBJ2-2; 11 nucleotides agree with TRBD2. Trimming cost V 5 bases and J 2 bases; bases outside gene matches: 7. Germline-derived CDR1 and CDR2 are DFQATT and SNEGSKA (reference sequence). The CDR3 contains 16 residues. This CDR3 is CSAPNLAGGNTGELFF. CDR3 bases: TGCAGTGCTCCTAACCTAGCGGGGGGAAACACCGGGGAGCTGTTTTTT.

This chain joins TRBV19 and TRBJ1-5; no clear D. The ends were cut back, 5 bases at V and 5 bases at J, with 16 bases in the middle. The germline CDR1 and CDR2 sequences are LNHDA and SQIVND (reference sequence). The CDR3 spans 15 residues. DNA for the CDR3: TGTGCCAGTAGTCCCAAAGGACGGACTGATCAGCCCCAGCATTTT. This encodes CASSPKGRTDQPQHF.

The rearrangement uses TRBV6-1 and TRBJ1-6; the D gene is possibly TRBD1 (5 bases). This CDR3 is 15 amino acids long. V was trimmed by 4 bases and J by 10 bases, leaving 17 bases between them. Germline-derived CDR1 and CDR2 are MNHNS and SASEGT. This chain's CDR3 is CASSGLKGLGSPLHF. As DNA, the CDR3 is TGTGCCAGCAGTGGACTGAAGGGGCTAGGATCACCCCTCCACTTT.

The chain is built from TRBV5-1 and TRBJ2-1; perhaps TRBD1 as D (6 bases). The end of the DNA aligns better with TRBJ2-5, so the J call may be wrong. The CDR3 consists of 13 residues. Germline V CDR1 and CDR2: SGHRS, YFSETQ. CDR3 in amino acids: CASSLDRVGTQYF. The DNA of the CDR3 is TGCGCCAGCAGCTTGGACAGGGTCGGGACCCAGTACTTC.

This clonotype has ten or more counts. The rearrangement links TRBV20-1 to TRBJ2-3; D uncertain. The V end lost 4 bases, the J end lost 0 bases, and 8 bases lay between the germline ends. Germline CDR1 and CDR2: DFQATT and SNEGSKA (reference sequence). The CDR3 consists of 13 residues. This CDR3 is CSATADSTDTQYF. The DNA for the CDR3 is TGCAGTGCTACCGCGGACAGCACAGATACGCAGTATTTT.

At least ten counts were recorded for this clonotype. The genes are TRBV30 and TRBJ2-7, with a tentative D call TRBD1 (5 bases). Per the germline V gene, CDR1 is GTSNPN and CDR2 is SVGIG (reference sequence). The CDR3 sequence is 14 residues long. V shed 1 base and J shed 5 bases, with 15 bases lying between them. The CDR3 nucleotides are TGTGCCTGGAGTGGGCAGGGCGGCAGGAACGAGCAGTACTTC. Translating gives CAWSGQGGRNEQYF. Full variable domain (missing parts from reference TRBV30 and TRBJ2-7): SQTIHQWPATLVQPVGSPLSLECTVEGTSNPNLYWYRQAAGRGLQLLFYSVGIGQISSEVPQNLSASRPQDRQFILSSKKLLLSDSGFYLCAWSGQGGRNEQYFGPGTRLTVT.

Points on this clonotype: This could be a read error, since a much larger clone is one nucleotide away. The chain joins TRBV11-2 to TRBJ2-7, with TRBD1 as a possible D gene (6 bases). This CDR3 comprises 14 residues. Trimming pared 7 bases from V and 6 bases from J, leaving 19 bases between. Germline V gives CDR1 SGHAT, CDR2 FQNNGV. The CDR3 sequence: CASTVGVGRGEQYF. The CDR3 DNA sequence: TGTGCCAGCACGGTTGGGGTGGGCAGGGGCGAGCAGTACTTC.

At least ten counts were recorded for this clonotype. The chain combines TRBV3-1 with TRBJ2-7; D remains unclear. V shed 4 bases and J shed 7 bases, with 17 bases lying between them. The germline V gene has CDR1 LGHDT and CDR2 YNNKEL (reference sequence). The CDR3 has 14 residues. The DNA for the CDR3 is TGTGCCAGCAGCCGATCTGCAGCTCCTGGTGAGCAGTACTTC. It specifies CASSRSAAPGEQYF.

This clonotype was seen at least ten times. The chain combines TRBV7-3 with TRBJ2-2; no definite D call. Looked up from germline, CDR1 is SGHTA and CDR2 is FQGTGA. This CDR3 is 14 amino acids long. V was cut by 1 base and J by 6 bases, with 9 bases left in between. This CDR3 reads CASSLRFSSGELFF. In DNA, the CDR3 is TGTGCCAGCAGCTTAAGGTTCTCTTCCGGGGAGCTGTTTTTT.